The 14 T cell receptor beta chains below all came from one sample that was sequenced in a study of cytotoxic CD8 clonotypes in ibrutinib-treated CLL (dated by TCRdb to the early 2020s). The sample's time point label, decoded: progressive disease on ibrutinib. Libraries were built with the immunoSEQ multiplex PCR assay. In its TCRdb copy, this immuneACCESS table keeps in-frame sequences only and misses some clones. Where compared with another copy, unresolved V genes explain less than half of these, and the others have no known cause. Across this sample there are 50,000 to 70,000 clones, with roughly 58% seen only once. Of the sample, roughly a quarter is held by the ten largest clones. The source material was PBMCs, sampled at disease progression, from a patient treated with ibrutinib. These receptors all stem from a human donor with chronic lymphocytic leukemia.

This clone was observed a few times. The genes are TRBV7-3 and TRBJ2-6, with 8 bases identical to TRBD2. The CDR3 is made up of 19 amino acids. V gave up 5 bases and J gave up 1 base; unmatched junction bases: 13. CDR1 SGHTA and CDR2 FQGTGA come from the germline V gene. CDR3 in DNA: TGTGCCAGCAGCCTATCCGGAATGTTAGCGGGGTCTGGGGCCAACGTCCTGACTTTC. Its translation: CASSLSGMLAGSGANVLTF.

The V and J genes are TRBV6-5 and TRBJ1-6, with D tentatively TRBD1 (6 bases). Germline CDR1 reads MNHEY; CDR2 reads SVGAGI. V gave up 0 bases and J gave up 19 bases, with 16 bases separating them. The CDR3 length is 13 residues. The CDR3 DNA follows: TGTGCCAGCAGTTACTCTGAGAGTCAGGGGAAGCACTTT. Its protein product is CASSYSESQGKHF.

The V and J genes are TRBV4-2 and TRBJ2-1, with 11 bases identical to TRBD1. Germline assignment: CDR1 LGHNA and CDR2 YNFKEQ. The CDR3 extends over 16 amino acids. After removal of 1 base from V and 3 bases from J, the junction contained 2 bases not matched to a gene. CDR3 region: CASSQAGTGGYNEQFF. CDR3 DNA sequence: TGTGCCAGCAGCCAAGCCGGGACAGGGGGCTACAATGAGCAGTTCTTC.

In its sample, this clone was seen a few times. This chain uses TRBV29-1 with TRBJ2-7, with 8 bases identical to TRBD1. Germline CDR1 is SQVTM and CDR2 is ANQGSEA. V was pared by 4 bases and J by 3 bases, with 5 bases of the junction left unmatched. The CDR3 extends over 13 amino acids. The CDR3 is CSVGRGLGYEQYF. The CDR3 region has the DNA TGCAGCGTTGGCAGGGGGCTAGGCTACGAGCAGTACTTC.

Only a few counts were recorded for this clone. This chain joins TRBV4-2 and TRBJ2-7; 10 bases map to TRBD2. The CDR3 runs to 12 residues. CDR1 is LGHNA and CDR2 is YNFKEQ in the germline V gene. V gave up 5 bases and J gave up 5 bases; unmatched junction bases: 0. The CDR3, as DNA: TGTGCCAGCAGCGGACTAGCGGACGAGCAGTACTTC. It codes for CASSGLADEQYF.

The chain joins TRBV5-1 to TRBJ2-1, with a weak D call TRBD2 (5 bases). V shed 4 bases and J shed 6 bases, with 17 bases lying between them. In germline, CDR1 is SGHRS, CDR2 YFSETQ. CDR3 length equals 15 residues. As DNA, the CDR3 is TGCGCCAGCAGCCAAGCGGACTTCTCCGGCAATGAGCAGTTCTTC. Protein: CASSQADFSGNEQFF.

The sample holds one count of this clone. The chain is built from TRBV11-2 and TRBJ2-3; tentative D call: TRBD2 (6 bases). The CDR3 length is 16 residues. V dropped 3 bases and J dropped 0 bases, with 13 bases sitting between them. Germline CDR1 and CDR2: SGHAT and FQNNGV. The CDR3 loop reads CASSFPRGTSTDTQYF. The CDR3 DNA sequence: TGTGCCAGCAGCTTCCCCCGGGGGACTAGCACAGATACGCAGTATTTT.

The CDR3 DNA reads TGTGCCAGCAGTCCGGGGGGGTATAATGAAAAACTGTTTTTT. Amino acid sequence: CASSPGGYNEKLFF. J is TRBJ1-4 and V is TRBV27, with a possible D match to TRBD1 (5 bases). This CDR3 is built from 14 residues. V lost 5 bases, J lost 4 bases, and 11 bases lay in between. CDR1 and CDR2 from the germline V gene are MNHEY and SMNVEV (reference sequence). The full variable domain, its missing parts supplied by reference TRBV27 and TRBJ1-4, is EAQVTQNPRYLITVTGKKLTVTCSQNMNHEYMSWYRQDPGLGLRQIYYSMNVEVTDKGDVPEGYKVSRKEKRNFPLILESPSPNQTSLYFCASSPGGYNEKLFFGSGTQLSVL.

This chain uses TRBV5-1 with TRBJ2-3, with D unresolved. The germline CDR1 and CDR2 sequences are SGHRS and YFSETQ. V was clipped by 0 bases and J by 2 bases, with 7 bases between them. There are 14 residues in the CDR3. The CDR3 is CASSLVANTDTQYF. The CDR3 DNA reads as TGCGCCAGCAGCTTGGTTGCAAACACAGATACGCAGTATTTT.

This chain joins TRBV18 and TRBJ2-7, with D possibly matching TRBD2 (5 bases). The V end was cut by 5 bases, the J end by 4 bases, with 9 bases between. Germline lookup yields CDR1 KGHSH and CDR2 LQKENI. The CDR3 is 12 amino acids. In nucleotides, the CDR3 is TGTGCCAGCTCAGACTACGGTTACGAGCAGTACTTC. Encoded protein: CASSDYGYEQYF.

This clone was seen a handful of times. The CDR3 loop reads CASSLPLAGITEAFF. The CDR3 DNA is TGTGCCAGCAGTTTACCCCTGGCAGGGATCACTGAAGCTTTCTTT. The rearrangement links TRBV28 to TRBJ1-1; D is possibly TRBD1 (5 bases). V lost 2 bases and J 4 bases, leaving 14 bases between the germline ends. CDR1 MDHEN and CDR2 SYDVKM come from the germline V gene. The CDR3 has 15 residues.

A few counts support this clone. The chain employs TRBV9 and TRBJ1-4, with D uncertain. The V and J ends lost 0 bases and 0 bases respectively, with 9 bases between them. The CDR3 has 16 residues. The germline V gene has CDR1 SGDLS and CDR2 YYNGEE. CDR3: CASSVGRFATNEKLFF. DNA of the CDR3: TGTGCCAGCAGCGTAGGTAGATTTGCAACTAATGAAAAACTGTTTTTT.

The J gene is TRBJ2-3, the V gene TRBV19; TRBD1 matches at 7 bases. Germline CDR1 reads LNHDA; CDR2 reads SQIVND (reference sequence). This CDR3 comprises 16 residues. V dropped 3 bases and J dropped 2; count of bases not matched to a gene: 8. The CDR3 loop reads CASSISQGVITDTQYF. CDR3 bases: TGTGCCAGTAGTATCAGTCAGGGGGTGATCACAGATACGCAGTATTTT.

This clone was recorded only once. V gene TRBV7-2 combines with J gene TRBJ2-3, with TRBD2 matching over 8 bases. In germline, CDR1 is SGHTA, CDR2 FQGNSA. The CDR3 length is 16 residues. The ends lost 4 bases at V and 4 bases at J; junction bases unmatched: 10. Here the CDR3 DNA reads TGTGCCAGCAGCTACCTCCTTGCGGGAGGCCCAGATACGCAGTATTTT. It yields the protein CASSYLLAGGPDTQYF.